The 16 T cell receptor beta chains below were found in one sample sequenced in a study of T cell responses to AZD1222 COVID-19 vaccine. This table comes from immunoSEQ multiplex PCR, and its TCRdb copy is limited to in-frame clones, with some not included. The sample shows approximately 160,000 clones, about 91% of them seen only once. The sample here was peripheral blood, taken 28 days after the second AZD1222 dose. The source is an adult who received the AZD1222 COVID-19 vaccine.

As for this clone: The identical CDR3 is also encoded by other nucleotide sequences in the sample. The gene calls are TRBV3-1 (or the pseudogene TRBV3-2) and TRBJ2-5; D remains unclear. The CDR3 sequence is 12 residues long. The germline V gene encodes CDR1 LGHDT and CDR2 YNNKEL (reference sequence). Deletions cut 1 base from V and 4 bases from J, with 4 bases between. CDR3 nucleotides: TGTGCCAGCAGCCAAGTACGAGAGACCCAGTACTTC. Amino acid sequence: CASSQVRETQYF.

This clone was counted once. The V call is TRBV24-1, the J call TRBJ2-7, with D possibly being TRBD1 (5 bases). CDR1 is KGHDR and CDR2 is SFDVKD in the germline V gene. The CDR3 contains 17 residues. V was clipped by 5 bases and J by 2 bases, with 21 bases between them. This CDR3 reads CATSGSGQVAGPYEQYF. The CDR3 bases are TGTGCCACCAGTGGATCAGGGCAGGTCGCTGGACCCTACGAGCAGTACTTC.

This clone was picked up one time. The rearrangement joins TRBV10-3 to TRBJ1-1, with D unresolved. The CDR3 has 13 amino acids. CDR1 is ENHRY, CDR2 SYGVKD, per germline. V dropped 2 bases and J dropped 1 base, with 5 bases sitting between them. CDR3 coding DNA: TGTGCCATCAGTGAGGGGTGGAACACTGAAGCTTTCTTT. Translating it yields CAISEGWNTEAFF.

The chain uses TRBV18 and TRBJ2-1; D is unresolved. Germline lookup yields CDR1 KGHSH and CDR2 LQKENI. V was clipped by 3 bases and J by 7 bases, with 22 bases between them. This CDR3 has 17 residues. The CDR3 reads CASSPQDISLVGNEQFF. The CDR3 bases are TGTGCCAGCTCACCGCAAGACATCTCATTGGTCGGGAATGAGCAGTTCTTC.

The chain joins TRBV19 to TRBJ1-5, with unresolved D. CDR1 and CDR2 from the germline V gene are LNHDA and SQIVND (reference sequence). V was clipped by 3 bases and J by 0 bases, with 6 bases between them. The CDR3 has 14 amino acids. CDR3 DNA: TGTGCCAGTAGTATCCCCTATAGCAATCAGCCCCAGCATTTT. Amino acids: CASSIPYSNQPQHF. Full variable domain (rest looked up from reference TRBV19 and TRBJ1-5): DGGITQSPKYLFRKEGQNVTLSCEQNLNHDAMYWYRQDPGQGLRLIYYSQIVNDFQKGDIAEGYSVSREKKESFPLTVTSAQKNPTAFYLCASSIPYSNQPQHFGDGTRLSIL.

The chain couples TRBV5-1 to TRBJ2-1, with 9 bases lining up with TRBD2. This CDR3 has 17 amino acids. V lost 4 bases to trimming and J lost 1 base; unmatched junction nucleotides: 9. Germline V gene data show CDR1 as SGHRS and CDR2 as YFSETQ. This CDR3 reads CASSGPSGAMSYNEQFF. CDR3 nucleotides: TGCGCCAGCAGCGGACCTAGCGGGGCGATGTCCTACAATGAGCAGTTCTTC.

CDR3 coding DNA: TGTGCCAGCAGCTTTGTTGCGGGGGGGCCAGATACGCAGTATTTT. It encodes CASSFVAGGPDTQYF. The V and J genes are TRBV11-2 and TRBJ2-3; TRBD2 aligns across 9 bases. The V gene's germline CDR1 is SGHAT and CDR2 FQNNGV. V lost 3 bases, J lost 4 bases, and 5 bases stayed unmatched. This CDR3 is built from 15 residues.

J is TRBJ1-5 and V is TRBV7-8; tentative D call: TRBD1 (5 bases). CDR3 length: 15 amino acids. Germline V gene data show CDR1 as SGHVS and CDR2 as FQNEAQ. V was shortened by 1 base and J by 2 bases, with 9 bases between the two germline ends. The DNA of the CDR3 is TGTGCCAGCAGCTTAGGAGGGGCGCGCAATCAGCCCCAGCATTTT. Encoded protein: CASSLGGARNQPQHF.

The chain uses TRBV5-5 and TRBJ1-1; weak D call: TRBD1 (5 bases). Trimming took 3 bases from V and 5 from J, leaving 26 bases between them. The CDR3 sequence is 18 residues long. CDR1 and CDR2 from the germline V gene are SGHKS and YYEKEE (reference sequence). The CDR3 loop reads CASSSARDGFISLTEAFF. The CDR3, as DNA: TGTGCCAGCAGCTCCGCCCGGGACGGTTTTATTTCGTTGACTGAAGCTTTCTTT.

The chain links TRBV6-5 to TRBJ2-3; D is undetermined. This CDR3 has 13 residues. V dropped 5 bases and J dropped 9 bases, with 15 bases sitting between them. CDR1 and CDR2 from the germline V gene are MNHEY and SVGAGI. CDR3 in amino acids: CASSLRRARTQYF. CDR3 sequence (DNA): TGTGCCAGCAGTCTCCGAAGGGCCAGGACGCAGTATTTT.

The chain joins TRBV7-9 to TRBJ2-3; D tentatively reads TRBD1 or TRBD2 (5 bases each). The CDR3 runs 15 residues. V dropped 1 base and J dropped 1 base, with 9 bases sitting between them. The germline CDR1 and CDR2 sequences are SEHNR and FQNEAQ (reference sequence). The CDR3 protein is CASSLGGAGTDTQYF. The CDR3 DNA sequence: TGTGCCAGCAGCTTAGGAGGGGCGGGCACAGATACGCAGTATTTT.

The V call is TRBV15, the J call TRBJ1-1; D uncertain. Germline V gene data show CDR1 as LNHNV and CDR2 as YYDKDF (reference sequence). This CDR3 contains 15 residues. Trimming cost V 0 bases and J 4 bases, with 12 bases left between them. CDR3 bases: TGTGCCACCAGCAGAGATGACGTGGGGATCACTGAAGCTTTCTTT. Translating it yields CATSRDDVGITEAFF.

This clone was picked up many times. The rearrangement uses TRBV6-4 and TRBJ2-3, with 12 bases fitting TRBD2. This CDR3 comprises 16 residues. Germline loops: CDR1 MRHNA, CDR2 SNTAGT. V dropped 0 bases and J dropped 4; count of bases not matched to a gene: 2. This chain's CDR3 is CASSDSTSGGPDTQYF. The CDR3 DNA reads TGTGCCAGCAGTGACTCGACTAGCGGGGGCCCAGATACGCAGTATTTT.

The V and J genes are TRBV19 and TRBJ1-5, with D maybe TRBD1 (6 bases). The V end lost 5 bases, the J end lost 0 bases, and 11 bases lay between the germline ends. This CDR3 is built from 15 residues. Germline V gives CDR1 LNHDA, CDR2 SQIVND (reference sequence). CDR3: CASSLTGYSNQPQHF. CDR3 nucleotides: TGTGCCAGTAGTCTCACAGGGTATAGCAATCAGCCCCAGCATTTT.

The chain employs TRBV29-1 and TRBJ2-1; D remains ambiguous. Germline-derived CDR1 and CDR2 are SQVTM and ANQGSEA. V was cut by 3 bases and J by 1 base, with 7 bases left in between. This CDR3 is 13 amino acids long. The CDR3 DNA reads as TGCAGCGTTGATCGAGTTTCCTACAATGAGCAGTTCTTC. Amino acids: CSVDRVSYNEQFF.

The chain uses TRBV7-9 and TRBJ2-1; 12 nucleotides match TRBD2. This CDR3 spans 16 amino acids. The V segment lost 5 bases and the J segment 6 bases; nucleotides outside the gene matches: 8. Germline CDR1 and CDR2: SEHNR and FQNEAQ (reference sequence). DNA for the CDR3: TGTGCCAGCAGCCCCCCCTCTAGCGGGGGGGCCAATGAGCAGTTCTTC. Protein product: CASSPPSSGGANEQFF.